Following are 27 T cell receptor beta chains from one sample sequenced in a study of technical replicates of blood from a few donors. This table comes from immunoSEQ multiplex PCR, and its TCRdb copy is limited to in-frame clones, with some not included. The table includes over 60,000 clones, around 92% detected once. Sequencing was done on a sample of PBMCs. The receptors here all came from a human donor in good health. Some clones in this sample may be carry-over from other donors' samples.

This clone was observed once. The CDR3 coding sequence is TGTGCCAGCAATACTAACGCTAACTATGGCTACACCTTC. This translates into CASNTNANYGYTF. The V call is TRBV6-5, the J call TRBJ1-2; no clear D. CDR3 size: 13 residues. Germline CDR1 and CDR2: MNHEY and SVGAGI. Trimming shortened V by 7 bases and J by 0 bases, and 9 bases separated the two germline ends.

The chain recombines TRBV6-6 with TRBJ1-2; 7 bases agree with TRBD1. The CDR3 sequence is 14 residues long. V was clipped by 5 bases and J by 2 bases; unmatched bases: 5. Germline loops: CDR1 MNHNY, CDR2 SVGAGI (reference sequence). The CDR3 protein is CASSGGTANYGYTF. CDR3 coding DNA: TGTGCCAGCAGTGGGGGGACAGCGAACTATGGCTACACCTTC.

The CDR3 DNA reads as TGTGCCAGCAGCTCTCCGTACGGACTAGCGGGGGGTCCGACTTACACAGATACGCAGTATTTT. It encodes CASSSPYGLAGGPTYTDTQYF. The rearrangement links TRBV7-6 to TRBJ2-3; 14 nucleotides match TRBD2. CDR3 length equals 21 residues. Germline CDR1 and CDR2: SGHVS and FNYEAQ. After removal of 4 bases from V and 2 bases from J, the junction contained 17 bases not matched to a gene.

The genes are TRBV30 and TRBJ1-1; TRBD1 matches at 8 bases. CDR1 is GTSNPN and CDR2 is SVGIG in the germline V gene (reference sequence). The CDR3 is made up of 12 amino acids. Trimming cost V 8 bases and J 5 bases; bases outside gene matches: 7. The chain's CDR3 is CALGTGWTEAFF. CDR3 DNA sequence: TGTGCCCTCGGGACAGGATGGACTGAAGCTTTCTTT.

CDR3 sequence reads: CASSLVISGYTDTQYF. In nucleotides, the CDR3 is TGTGCCAGCAGCTTAGTTATTAGCGGGTACACAGATACGCAGTATTTT. The chain joins TRBV7-8 to TRBJ2-3, with 7 bases aligning to TRBD2. V was pared by 1 base and J by 2 bases, with 6 bases of the junction left unmatched. The CDR3 contains 16 residues. Germline V CDR1 and CDR2: SGHVS, FQNEAQ.

V usage is TRBV7-9 and J usage is TRBJ2-7; 11 positions agree with TRBD1. The germline gives CDR1 SEHNR, CDR2 FQNEAQ (reference sequence). The CDR3 runs 15 residues. V trimming: 5 bases; J trimming: 6 bases; junction bases outside the gene matches: 9. CDR3 DNA: TGTGCCAGCAGCCCCAAAGGACAGGGGGCGGGCGAGCAGTACTTC. It codes for CASSPKGQGAGEQYF.

The chain has TRBV6-6 and TRBJ2-3; D possibly corresponds to TRBD1 (5 bases). Per the germline V gene, CDR1 is MNHNY and CDR2 is SVGAGI (reference sequence). V was shortened by 6 bases and J by 2 bases, with 18 bases between the two germline ends. The length of the CDR3 is 16 residues. The CDR3 protein is CASSQGRAFYTDTQYF. As DNA, the CDR3 is TGTGCCAGCAGCCAGGGTCGGGCATTCTACACAGATACGCAGTATTTT.

The V and J genes are TRBV19 and TRBJ2-3; D call uncertain. V was trimmed by 4 bases and J by 7 bases, leaving 12 bases between them. The CDR3 spans 13 residues. Germline CDR1 LNHDA, CDR2 SQIVND (reference sequence). CDR3 in DNA: TGTGCCAGTAGTACCCCTCTGAGTAATACGCAGTATTTT. Protein product: CASSTPLSNTQYF.

This chain connects TRBV7-9 to TRBJ1-3, with D tentatively TRBD1 (6 bases). The germline V gene has CDR1 SEHNR and CDR2 FQNEAQ (reference sequence). This CDR3 has 13 amino acids. V lost 5 bases and J lost 8, with 13 bases in between. CDR3 residues: CASSIQGRDTIYF. CDR3 nucleotide sequence: TGTGCCAGCAGCATCCAGGGGCGCGACACCATATATTTT.

The chain uses TRBV4-1 and TRBJ1-5, with D maybe TRBD1 (6 bases). The CDR3 has 17 amino acids. Trimming stripped 0 bases from V and 8 bases from J, with 20 bases between. Germline loops: CDR1 MGHRA, CDR2 YSYEKL. CDR3 sequence reads: CASSQDSGGTDLKPQHF. The CDR3 nucleotides read TGCGCCAGCAGCCAAGATTCGGGGGGCACCGATTTGAAGCCCCAGCATTTT.

The chain couples TRBV5-6 to TRBJ2-6, with D possibly TRBD1 on 6 matching bases. The CDR3 length is 16 residues. CDR1 is SGHDT, CDR2 YYEEEE, per germline. Trimming left V 4 bases short and J 0 bases short, with 11 bases between. In DNA, the CDR3 is TGTGCCAGCAGCCCCCAGGGGATCTCTGGGGCCAACGTCCTGACTTTC. It is translated as CASSPQGISGANVLTF.

The chain carries TRBV5-8 and TRBJ2-5, with D possibly being TRBD2 (6 bases). Germline assignment: CDR1 SGHTS and CDR2 YDEGEE. Trimming removed 10 bases from V and 5 bases from J, with 15 bases in between. The CDR3 runs to 12 residues. The CDR3 spells CAGGVGWETQYF. CDR3 bases: TGTGCCGGAGGGGTTGGCTGGGAGACCCAGTACTTC.

The V gene is TRBV5-6, the J gene TRBJ1-3; no clear D gene. The CDR3 runs to 15 residues. Trimming removed 4 bases from V and 2 bases from J, with 13 bases in between. CDR1 and CDR2 (germline): SGHDT, YYEEEE. CDR3 in DNA: TGTGCCAGCAGCCCCGGGTCCCCACCTGGAAACACCATATATTTT. Translation gives CASSPGSPPGNTIYF.

V gene TRBV7-8 combines with J gene TRBJ2-7; 10 bases are shared with TRBD1. V was pared by 5 bases and J by 3 bases, with 4 bases of the junction left unmatched. This CDR3 spans 14 amino acids. The germline gives CDR1 SGHVS, CDR2 FQNEAQ. CDR3 loop: CASSPWTGGYEQYF. In DNA, the CDR3 is TGTGCCAGCAGCCCTTGGACAGGGGGCTACGAGCAGTACTTC.

The genes are TRBV29-1 and TRBJ2-5, with 13 bases that match TRBD2. The CDR3 totals 16 residues. Germline CDR1 SQVTM, CDR2 ANQGSEA. The V gene end was trimmed by 4 bases and the J gene end by 4 bases; junction bases not matched to a gene: 9. The CDR3 DNA is TGCAGCGTTGGCGGGACTAGCGGGGTTACTTTAGAGACCCAGTACTTC. This encodes CSVGGTSGVTLETQYF.

The rearrangement links TRBV2 to TRBJ2-1, with D unresolved. CDR3 size: 13 residues. Germline V gene data show CDR1 as SNHLY and CDR2 as FYNNEI. The ends were cut back, 4 bases at V and 2 bases at J, with 6 bases in the middle. CDR3 residues: CASSAGTYNEQFF. The CDR3 DNA follows: TGTGCCAGCAGTGCTGGCACCTACAATGAGCAGTTCTTC.

V and J are TRBV18 and TRBJ2-2; 9 bases map to TRBD2. CDR1 KGHSH and CDR2 LQKENI come from the germline V gene. The V segment lost 2 bases and the J segment 3 bases; nucleotides outside the gene matches: 7. The CDR3 is 17 residues long. CDR3 sequence (DNA): TGTGCCAGCTCACCATCTAGCGGGATCTTGGACACCGGGGAGCTGTTTTTT. Protein sequence: CASSPSSGILDTGELFF.

The chain is built from TRBV5-6 and TRBJ1-2; 8 nucleotides line up with TRBD1. Germline values: CDR1 SGHDT, CDR2 YYEEEE. This CDR3 has 14 residues. V lost 4 bases, J lost 2 bases, and 4 bases stayed unmatched. CDR3 sequence: CASSPRDRNYGYTF. CDR3 sequence (DNA): TGTGCCAGCAGCCCCCGGGACAGGAACTATGGCTACACCTTC. Looking up the rest from reference TRBV5-6 and TRBJ1-2 gives the full variable domain: DAGVTQSPTHLIKTRGQQVTLRCSPKSGHDTVSWYQQALGQGPQFIFQYYEEEERQRGNFPDRFSGHQFPNYSSELNVNALLLGDSALYLCASSPRDRNYGYTFGSGTRLTVV.

The chain combines TRBV30 with TRBJ1-1, with no clear D. The length of the CDR3 is 13 residues. Germline loops: CDR1 GTSNPN, CDR2 SVGIG (reference sequence). The V and J ends lost 2 bases and 0 bases respectively, with 7 bases between them. The DNA of the CDR3 is TGTGCCTGGAGTACAGACATGAACACTGAAGCTTTCTTT. It translates to CAWSTDMNTEAFF.

The chain has TRBV14 and TRBJ2-3; D is possibly TRBD2 (5 bases). Trimming stripped 3 bases from V and 0 bases from J, with 10 bases between. The CDR3 length is 15 residues. Germline CDR1 is SGHDN and CDR2 is FVKESK. The CDR3 reads CASSQTGVSTDTQYF. The CDR3 bases are TGTGCCAGCAGCCAGACCGGGGTTAGCACAGATACGCAGTATTTT.

The CDR3 protein is CASSLLAGGGNEQFF. Here the CDR3 DNA reads TGCGCCAGCAGCTTGCTAGCGGGGGGGGGCAATGAGCAGTTCTTC. V usage is TRBV5-1 and J usage is TRBJ2-1; 12 bases align to TRBD2. CDR1 and CDR2 from the germline V gene are SGHRS and YFSETQ. The V segment lost 1 base and the J segment 6 bases; nucleotides outside the gene matches: 2. The CDR3 consists of 15 residues.

The CDR3 nucleotides read TGTGCCAGCAGCGTAACACTTTCCGGGCGGGGGGGCACAGATACGCAGTATTTT. Its translation is CASSVTLSGRGGTDTQYF. The chain employs TRBV9 and TRBJ2-3; 8 nucleotides match TRBD2. J lost 1 base, V lost 1 base, and 11 bases had no gene match. This CDR3 contains 18 residues. CDR1 is SGDLS and CDR2 is YYNGEE in the germline V gene.

J is TRBJ2-1 and V is TRBV7-2; 12 nucleotides line up with TRBD2. The CDR3 totals 15 residues. Looked up from germline, CDR1 is SGHTA and CDR2 is FQGNSA. V shed 6 bases, J shed 7 bases, and the junction held 7 bases outside the gene matches. The CDR3 protein is CASSIQLAGGNEQFF. In DNA form, the CDR3 reads TGTGCCAGCAGTATTCAACTAGCGGGAGGTAATGAGCAGTTCTTC.

V gene TRBV13 combines with J gene TRBJ2-3; 9 bases fit TRBD2. Per germline, CDR1 PRHDT and CDR2 FYEKMQ (reference sequence). V shed 1 base, J shed 2 bases, and the junction held 10 bases outside the gene matches. There are 18 residues in the CDR3. The CDR3, as DNA: TGTGCCAGCAGCTTAGTTTCGTGGCGGGAGGGCCTCACAGATACGCAGTATTTT. Its translation: CASSLVSWREGLTDTQYF.

The V gene is TRBV21-1, the J gene TRBJ2-2; the D call of TRBD2 is as the table states it, not checked on the DNA. TRBV21-1 is marked as a pseudogene. The CDR3 totals 17 residues. Written as DNA, the CDR3 is TGTGCCAGCAGCAGAAAGACTAGCGGGAGAAACACCGGGGAGCTGTTTTTT. As protein: CASSRKTSGRNTGELFF.

This chain connects TRBV7-3 to TRBJ2-7; 8 bases fit TRBD1. This CDR3 spans 15 amino acids. Germline assignment: CDR1 SGHTA and CDR2 FQGTGA. V was clipped by 5 bases and J by 1 base; unmatched bases: 7. CDR3 sequence: CASSPGQGRSYEQYF. DNA for the CDR3: TGTGCCAGCAGCCCAGGACAGGGAAGGTCCTACGAGCAGTACTTC.

The chain couples TRBV7-8 to TRBJ2-3; the match to TRBD2 covers 13 bases. V shed 5 bases and J 7 bases; nucleotides not matched to a gene: 9. CDR1 SGHVS and CDR2 FQNEAQ come from the germline V gene. This CDR3 is 16 amino acids long. CDR3 sequence (DNA): TGTGCCAGCAGCGCCCGGACTAGCGGGAGTATATATACGCAGTATTTT. Translating gives CASSARTSGSIYTQYF.